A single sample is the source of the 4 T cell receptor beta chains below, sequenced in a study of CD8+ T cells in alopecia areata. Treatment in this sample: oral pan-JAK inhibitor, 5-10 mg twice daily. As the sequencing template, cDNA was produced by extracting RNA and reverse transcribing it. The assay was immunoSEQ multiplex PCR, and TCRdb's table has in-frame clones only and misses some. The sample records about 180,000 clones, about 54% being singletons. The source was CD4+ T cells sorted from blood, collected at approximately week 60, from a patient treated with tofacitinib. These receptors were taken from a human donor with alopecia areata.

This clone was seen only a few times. The CDR3 here is CASSLRRFSGNTIYF. The CDR3 DNA reads TGTGCCAGCAGTTTACGGCGCTTCTCTGGAAACACCATATATTTT. The chain uses TRBV28 and TRBJ1-3; no firm D call. Per germline, CDR1 MDHEN and CDR2 SYDVKM. V gave up 2 bases and J gave up 0 bases, with 8 bases separating them. The CDR3 extends over 15 amino acids.

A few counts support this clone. This CDR3 is CSVGQGAYNEQFF. The CDR3 DNA reads as TGCAGCGTTGGACAGGGGGCCTACAATGAGCAGTTCTTC. V is TRBV29-1 and J is TRBJ2-1; 9 bases map to TRBD1. Germline values: CDR1 SQVTM, CDR2 ANQGSEA. V gave up 4 bases and J gave up 2 bases; unmatched junction bases: 0. This CDR3 is built from 13 residues.

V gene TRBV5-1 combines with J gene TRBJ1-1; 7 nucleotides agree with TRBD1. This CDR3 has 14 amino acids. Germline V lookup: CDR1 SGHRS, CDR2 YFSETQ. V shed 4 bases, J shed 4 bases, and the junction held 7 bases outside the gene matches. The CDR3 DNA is TGCGCCAGCAGCGTGACAGGGATGGGCACTGAAGCTTTCTTT. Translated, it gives CASSVTGMGTEAFF.

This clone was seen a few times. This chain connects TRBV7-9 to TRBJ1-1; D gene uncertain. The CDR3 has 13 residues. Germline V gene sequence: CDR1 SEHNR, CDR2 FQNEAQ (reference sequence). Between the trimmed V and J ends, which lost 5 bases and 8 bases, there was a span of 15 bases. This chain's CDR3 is CASSPRTGGEAFF. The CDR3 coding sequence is TGTGCCAGCAGCCCTCGGACGGGCGGAGAAGCTTTCTTT. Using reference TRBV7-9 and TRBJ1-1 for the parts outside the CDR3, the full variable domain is DTGVSQNPRHKITKRGQNVTFRCDPISEHNRLYWYRQTLGQGPEFLTYFQNEAQLEKSRLLSDRFSAERPKGSFSTLEIQRTEQGDSAMYLCASSPRTGGEAFFGQGTRLTVV.